The 23 T cell receptor beta chains given below trace back to one sample, sequenced in a study of T cell repertoires in cytomegalovirus infection. No antigen is known for these receptors. Via MiXCR, TCRdb re-called the reads, giving one row per CDR3 protein. Of approximately 1,000,000 distinct CDR3 sequences in the sample, around 30% were seen once. Sequencing was performed on cultured CD8+ T cells from PBMCs, taken from culture after CMV antigen stimulation. The receptors derive from a human donor in good health (CMV status not recorded). Some clones in this sample may be carry-over from other donors' samples.

This rearrangement joins TRBV3-1 to TRBJ1-5; 9 bases agree with TRBD1. CDR1 is LGHDT, CDR2 YNNKEL, per germline (reference sequence). V lost 4 bases, J lost 1 base, and 5 bases stayed unmatched. This CDR3 comprises 16 residues. CDR3 amino acids: CASSPTGGKSNQPQHF. CDR3 nucleotide sequence: TGTGCCAGCAGCCCAACAGGGGGCAAGAGCAATCAGCCCCAGCATTTT.

This chain connects TRBV27 to TRBJ2-7, with D hard to call. V lost 5 bases, J lost 7 bases, and 15 bases lay in between. CDR1 and CDR2 from the germline V gene are MNHEY and SMNVEV (reference sequence). There are 13 residues in the CDR3. Written as DNA, the CDR3 is TGTGCCAGCAGTCCCATCGGCGCGTGGGAGCAGTACGTC. It encodes CASSPIGAWEQYV.

Concerning this clonotype itself: At one boundary the junction diverges from the germline segment, which might be a read error. The chain uses TRBV7-6 and TRBJ2-5; D uncertain. The CDR3 spans 12 residues. Germline loops: CDR1 SGHVS, CDR2 FNYEAQ. The CDR3 protein is CVSSFVTETQYF. CDR3 in DNA: TGTGTCAGCAGCTTTGTCACGGAGACCCAGTACTTC.

This rearrangement joins TRBV7-2 to TRBJ2-7, with 10 bases identical to TRBD2. Germline CDR1 and CDR2: SGHTA and FQGNSA. This CDR3 has 14 amino acids. V was clipped by 4 bases and J by 6 bases; unmatched bases: 6. CDR3: CASSSAGGPAEQYF. As DNA, the CDR3 is TGTGCCAGCAGCTCAGCGGGGGGGCCGGCCGAGCAGTACTTC. Based on the CDR3 plus reference TRBV7-2 and TRBJ2-7, the full variable domain is GAGVSQSPSNKVTEKGKDVELRCDPISGHTALYWYRQSLGQGLEFLIYFQGNSAPDKSGLPSDRFSAERTGGSVSTLTIQRTQQEDSAVYLCASSSAGGPAEQYFGPGTRLTVT.

A remark on this clonotype: Relative to the germline gene, one junction end is altered; a read error may explain this. The V and J genes are TRBV6-2 or TRBV6-3 and TRBJ2-3; the match to TRBD2 covers 10 bases. This CDR3 is built from 18 residues. Looked up from germline, CDR1 is MNHEY and CDR2 is SVGEGT. CDR3 sequence: CASNLRLAGGSDTDAQYF. CDR3 nucleotides: TGTGCCAGCAACCTCCGACTAGCGGGCGGAAGTGACACAGATGCGCAGTATTTT.

V is TRBV28 and J is TRBJ2-7; no firm D call. Trimming stripped 5 bases from V and 1 base from J, with 12 bases between. The CDR3 is 14 residues long. Germline V gene data show CDR1 as MDHEN and CDR2 as SYDVKM. CDR3 sequence reads: CASSAGEPSYEQYV. The DNA of the CDR3 is TGTGCCAGCAGTGCAGGCGAGCCGTCCTACGAGCAGTACGTC.

This chain uses TRBV19 with TRBJ1-2; no reliable D call. Trimming cost V 6 bases and J 7 bases, with 18 bases left between them. Germline V gene sequence: CDR1 LNHDA, CDR2 SQIVND (reference sequence). CDR3 size: 14 residues. The CDR3 spells CASRSTARYSGYTF. The CDR3 DNA reads as TGTGCCAGTAGATCGACGGCACGATACTCTGGCTACACCTTC.

Turning to this clonotype: A single base separates this from a much larger clone, so it may be a read error. The gene calls are TRBV7-6 and TRBJ2-2, with a possible D match to TRBD2 (5 bases). CDR1 is SGHVS and CDR2 is FNYEAQ in the germline V gene. The CDR3 loop spans 13 amino acids. This chain's CDR3 is CVSSQDLTGELFF. The CDR3 nucleotides are TGTGTCAGCAGCCAGGACTTGACCGGGGAGCTGTTTTTT.

V is TRBV4-3 and J is TRBJ1-5, with TRBD1 as a possible D gene (5 bases). The CDR3 is 14 residues long. Germline V gene data show CDR1 as LGHNA and CDR2 as YSLEER. The V end was cut by 0 bases, the J end by 6 bases, with 9 bases between. The CDR3 loop reads CASSQDVGGQPQHF. CDR3 nucleotides: TGCGCCAGCAGCCAAGATGTGGGGGGTCAGCCCCAGCATTTT.

This chain links TRBV12-3 or TRBV12-4 with TRBJ1-6; a weak D match, TRBD1 (6 bases). Between the trimmed V and J ends, which lost 9 bases and 13 bases, there was a span of 19 bases. The CDR3 spans 13 residues. CDR3: CASFGGGPTPLHF. Written as DNA, the CDR3 is TGTGCCAGTTTCGGGGGGGGGCCAACGCCCCTCCACTTT.

This clonotype appeared a few times. The chain has TRBV6-5 and TRBJ2-1; 8 positions agree with TRBD2. The CDR3 length is 16 residues. V lost 0 bases, J lost 6 bases, and 7 bases stayed unmatched. Germline loops: CDR1 MNHEY, CDR2 SVGAGI. CDR3 sequence: CASSYSISGGANEQFF. As DNA, the CDR3 is TGTGCCAGCAGTTACTCTATATCCGGGGGGGCCAATGAGCAGTTCTTC.

V gene TRBV7-8 combines with J gene TRBJ2-1; TRBD2 is a possible D gene (7 bases). Trimming removed 4 bases from V and 2 bases from J, with 15 bases in between. This CDR3 spans 16 amino acids. CDR1 is SGHVS and CDR2 is FQNEAQ in the germline V gene. The CDR3 region is CASSSFGGGAYNEQFF. CDR3 DNA sequence: TGTGCCAGCAGCTCCTTCGGCGGGGGCGCCTACAATGAGCAGTTCTTC.

The rearrangement joins TRBV2 to TRBJ1-3; D is undetermined. Germline V CDR1 and CDR2: SNHLY, FYNNEI. CDR3 length: 13 residues. For the CDR3, the DNA is TGTGGAGGCCTCGCGAGCTCTGGAAACACCATATATTTT. This encodes CGGLASSGNTIYF.

In this sample, this clonotype turned up many times. The chain carries TRBV7-8 and TRBJ1-1; perhaps TRBD1 as D (6 bases). CDR3 length: 19 residues. Germline CDR1 and CDR2: SGHVS and FQNEAQ. V dropped 3 bases and J dropped 4 bases, with 27 bases sitting between them. In nucleotides, the CDR3 is TGTGCCAGCAGCTTCCCCCTCCGACAGGCCAACCCGGCTGGCACTGAAGCTTTCTTT. Protein: CASSFPLRQANPAGTEAFF.

This clonotype was detected a few times. In DNA, the CDR3 is TGTGCCAGTAGTACAAAAAGCGGGACCGGCTACACCTTC. Translating gives CASSTKSGTGYTF. This chain links TRBV19 with TRBJ1-2; weak D call: TRBD1 (5 bases). CDR3 size: 13 residues. Germline CDR1 is LNHDA and CDR2 is SQIVND (reference sequence). The ends were cut back, 4 bases at V and 8 bases at J, with 14 bases in the middle.

The chain recombines TRBV10-3 with TRBJ1-2, with D unresolved. The CDR3 extends over 16 amino acids. Per the germline V gene, CDR1 is ENHRY and CDR2 is SYGVKD. Trimming stripped 2 bases from V and 2 bases from J, with 15 bases between. The CDR3 region is CAISEGTSKLNYGYTF. Here the CDR3 DNA reads TGTGCCATCAGTGAGGGCACCTCGAAATTAAACTATGGCTACACCTTC.

This chain joins TRBV7-9 and TRBJ1-6; D perhaps matches TRBD1 (5 bases). Deletions cut 5 bases from V and 7 bases from J, with 18 bases between. The germline V gene has CDR1 SEHNR and CDR2 FQNEAQ (reference sequence). The CDR3 spans 16 residues. CDR3 DNA: TGTGCCAGCAGCCCCACCGACAGAGGGTCAAATTCACCCCTCCACTTT. This sequence encodes CASSPTDRGSNSPLHF.

This chain links TRBV4-2 with TRBJ1-1, with D possibly matching TRBD1 (6 bases). The germline V gene has CDR1 LGHNA and CDR2 YNFKEQ. The ends were cut back, 3 bases at V and 6 bases at J, with 14 bases in the middle. CDR3 length equals 14 residues. The CDR3, as DNA: TGTGCCAGCAGCCACCAACAGGGAAAGGCTGAAGCTTTCTTT. Translating gives CASSHQQGKAEAFF.

Remarks on this clonotype: A far larger clone is only one base removed, so a read error is likely. The chain carries TRBV7-6 and TRBJ2-1; D tentatively reads TRBD1 or TRBD2 (5 bases each). CDR3 length: 14 amino acids. Germline CDR1 and CDR2: SGHVS and FNYEAQ. The CDR3 region has the DNA TGTGCCAGCAGCTTAGGGGGGACCTACAATAAGCAGTTCTTC. Its translation: CASSLGGTYNKQFF.

The rearrangement uses TRBV7-9 and TRBJ2-1, with TRBD2 identical over 11 bases. The CDR3 runs 17 residues. Germline values: CDR1 SEHNR, CDR2 FQNEAQ (reference sequence). V lost 1 base to trimming and J lost 7 bases; unmatched junction nucleotides: 9. CDR3 DNA: TGTGCCAGCAGCTTAGGACCTCTAGCGGGGGGAAATAATGAGCAGTTCTTC. This translates into CASSLGPLAGGNNEQFF.

This clonotype was picked up a small number of times. This chain connects TRBV23-1 to TRBJ2-7, with TRBD2 matching over 11 bases. TRBV23-1 qualifies as an ORF whose function is uncertain. V was clipped by 4 bases and J by 5 bases; unmatched bases: 10. There are 16 residues in the CDR3. The CDR3 is CASSRSGGAMIDEQYF. CDR3 bases: TGCGCCAGCAGTCGTAGCGGGGGGGCGATGATCGACGAGCAGTACTTC.

This clonotype was detected only a few times. This chain connects TRBV7-9 to TRBJ1-2; possibly TRBD1 for D (5 bases). Germline CDR1 and CDR2: SEHNR and FQNEAQ (reference sequence). V was cut by 1 base and J by 4 bases, with 16 bases left in between. The CDR3 covers 16 residues. The CDR3 nucleotides read TGTGCCAGCAGCTTAGGTGGCCGGTGGGGGGGCTATGGCTACACCTTC. It yields the protein CASSLGGRWGGYGYTF.

This clonotype was seen only a few times. Mismatch with germline at one junction end may stem from a read error. CDR3: CASSQGPYDNEQFF. CDR3 sequence (DNA): TGTGCCAGCAGCCAAGGGCCCTATGACAATGAGCAGTTCTTC. The V and J genes are TRBV4-1 and TRBJ2-1; D gene ambiguous. Per germline, CDR1 MGHRA and CDR2 YSYEKL. CDR3 size: 14 residues.